This T cell receptor (beta chain) was recovered during a study of OX40 agonist ivuxolimab in advanced cancers. The study's findings and limits: Low clonal expansion, among the lowest seen, marked partial responders at 0.1-3.0 mg/kg. On average, CD8+ T cells had more expanded clones than CD4+.

Trimming cost V 0 bases and J 2 bases; bases outside gene matches: 3. This CDR3 comprises 15 residues. Germline CDR1 and CDR2: SGHRS and YFSETQ. Patients with autoimmune history or systemic immunosuppression were excluded. Blood got drawn at baseline, again on cycle 4 day 1, and then on cycle 7 day 1. Produced via immunoSEQ multiplex PCR; TCRdb's table is partial and in-frame only. The data hold some 86,000 clones, with about 90% observed a single time. In the case of this clone: The antigen remains undetermined.

The sequence was obtained from an adult with an advanced solid tumor such as melanoma, head and neck, liver or kidney cancer. The material sequenced was CD4+ or CD8+ T cells sorted from blood, taken in a trial of the OX40 agonist ivuxolimab. This chain connects TRBV5-1 to TRBJ2-7, with TRBD2 matching 9 bases. CDR3 in DNA: TGCGCCAGCAGCTTGGAACTAGCGGGCCCCTACGAGCAGTACTTC. This translates into CASSLELAGPYEQYF. Filled out from reference TRBV5-1 and TRBJ2-7, the complete variable domain reads KAGVTQTPRYLIKTRGQQVTLSCSPISGHRSVSWYQQTPGQGLQFLFEYFSETQRNKGNFPGRFSGRQFSNSRSEMNVSTLELGDSALYLCASSLELAGPYEQYFGPGTRLTVT.